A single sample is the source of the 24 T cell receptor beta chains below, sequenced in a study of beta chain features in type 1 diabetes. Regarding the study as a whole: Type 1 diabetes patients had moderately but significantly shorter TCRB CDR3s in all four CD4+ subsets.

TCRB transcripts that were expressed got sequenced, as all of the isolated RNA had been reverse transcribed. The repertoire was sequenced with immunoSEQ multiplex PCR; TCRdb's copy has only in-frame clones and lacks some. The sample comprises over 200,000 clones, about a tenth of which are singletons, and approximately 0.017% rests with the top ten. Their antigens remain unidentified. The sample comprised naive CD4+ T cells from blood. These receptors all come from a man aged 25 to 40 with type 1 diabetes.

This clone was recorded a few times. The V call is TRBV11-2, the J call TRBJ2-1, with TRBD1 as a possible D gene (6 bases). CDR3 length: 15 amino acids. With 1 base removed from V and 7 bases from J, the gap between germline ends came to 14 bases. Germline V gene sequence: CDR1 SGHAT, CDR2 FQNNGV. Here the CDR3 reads CASSLVAQGRNEQFF. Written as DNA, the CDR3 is TGTGCCAGCAGCTTAGTGGCGCAGGGGCGGAATGAGCAGTTCTTC.

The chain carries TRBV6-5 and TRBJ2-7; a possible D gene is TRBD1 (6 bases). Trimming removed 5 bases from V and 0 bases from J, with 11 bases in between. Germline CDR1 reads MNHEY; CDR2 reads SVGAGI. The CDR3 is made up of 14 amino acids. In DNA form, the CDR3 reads TGTGCCAGCAGTGCCCGGGACATCTCCTACGAGCAGTACTTC. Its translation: CASSARDISYEQYF.

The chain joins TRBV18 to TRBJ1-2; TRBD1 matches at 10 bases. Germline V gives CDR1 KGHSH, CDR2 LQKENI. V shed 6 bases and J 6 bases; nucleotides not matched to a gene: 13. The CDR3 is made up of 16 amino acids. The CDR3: CASSTNRDRGRDGYTF. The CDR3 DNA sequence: TGTGCCAGCTCTACGAACCGGGACAGGGGCCGCGATGGCTACACCTTC.

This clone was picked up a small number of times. The CDR3 reads CASSADASPTYEQYF. For the CDR3, the DNA is TGTGCCAGCAGCGCCGACGCTAGCCCGACCTACGAGCAGTACTTC. The chain links TRBV7-9 to TRBJ2-7; D perhaps matches TRBD2 (5 bases). Trimming stripped 5 bases from V and 2 bases from J, with 16 bases between. From germline, CDR1 is SEHNR and CDR2 FQNEAQ (reference sequence). The CDR3 has 15 residues. Full variable domain (missing parts from reference TRBV7-9 and TRBJ2-7): DTGVSQNPRHKITKRGQNVTFRCDPISEHNRLYWYRQTLGQGPEFLTYFQNEAQLEKSRLLSDRFSAERPKGSFSTLEIQRTEQGDSAMYLCASSADASPTYEQYFGPGTRLTVT.

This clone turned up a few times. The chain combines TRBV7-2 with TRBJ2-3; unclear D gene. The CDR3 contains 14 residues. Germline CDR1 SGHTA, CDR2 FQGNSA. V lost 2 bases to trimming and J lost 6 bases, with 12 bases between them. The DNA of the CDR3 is TGTGCCAGCAGCTTAAGGCCTAAAGCGGATACGCAGTATTTT. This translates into CASSLRPKADTQYF.

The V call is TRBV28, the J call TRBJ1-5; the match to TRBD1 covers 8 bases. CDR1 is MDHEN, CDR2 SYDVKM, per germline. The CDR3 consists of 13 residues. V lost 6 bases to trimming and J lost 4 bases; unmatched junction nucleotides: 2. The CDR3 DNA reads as TGTGCCAGCAGACGACAGGGGAATCAGCCCCAGCATTTT. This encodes CASRRQGNQPQHF. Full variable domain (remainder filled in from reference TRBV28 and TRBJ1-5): DVKVTQSSRYLVKRTGEKVFLECVQDMDHENMFWYRQDPGLGLRLIYFSYDVKMKEKGDIPEGYSVSREKKERFSLILESASTNQTSMYLCASRRQGNQPQHFGDGTRLSIL.

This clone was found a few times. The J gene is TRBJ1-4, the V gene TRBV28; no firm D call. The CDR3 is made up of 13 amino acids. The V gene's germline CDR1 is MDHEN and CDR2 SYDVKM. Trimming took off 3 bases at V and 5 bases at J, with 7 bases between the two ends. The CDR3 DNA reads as TGTGCCAGCAGTTTCGGTAGAAATGAAAAACTGTTTTTT. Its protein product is CASSFGRNEKLFF.

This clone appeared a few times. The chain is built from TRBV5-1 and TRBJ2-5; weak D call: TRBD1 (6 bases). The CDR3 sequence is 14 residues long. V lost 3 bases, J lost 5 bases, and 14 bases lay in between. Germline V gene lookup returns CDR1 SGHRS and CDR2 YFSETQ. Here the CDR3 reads CASSSQGFRETQYF. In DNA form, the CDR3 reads TGCGCCAGCAGCTCCCAGGGGTTCCGGGAGACCCAGTACTTC.

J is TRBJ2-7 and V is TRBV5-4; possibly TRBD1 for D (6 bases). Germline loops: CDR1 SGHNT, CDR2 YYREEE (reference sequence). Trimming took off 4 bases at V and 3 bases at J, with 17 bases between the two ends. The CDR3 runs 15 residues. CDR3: CASSPRDTNFYEQYF. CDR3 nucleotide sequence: TGTGCCAGCAGCCCCCGGGACACAAATTTCTACGAGCAGTACTTC.

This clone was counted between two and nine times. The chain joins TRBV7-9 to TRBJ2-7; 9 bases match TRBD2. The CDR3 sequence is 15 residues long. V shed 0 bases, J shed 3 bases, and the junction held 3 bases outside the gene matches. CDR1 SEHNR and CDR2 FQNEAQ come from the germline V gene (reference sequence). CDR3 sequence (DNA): TGTGCCAGCAGCTTAGCGCGTAGCGGGGGCTACGAGCAGTACTTC. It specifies CASSLARSGGYEQYF. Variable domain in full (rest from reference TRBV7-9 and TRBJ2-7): DTGVSQNPRHKITKRGQNVTFRCDPISEHNRLYWYRQTLGQGPEFLTYFQNEAQLEKSRLLSDRFSAERPKGSFSTLEIQRTEQGDSAMYLCASSLARSGGYEQYFGPGTRLTVT.

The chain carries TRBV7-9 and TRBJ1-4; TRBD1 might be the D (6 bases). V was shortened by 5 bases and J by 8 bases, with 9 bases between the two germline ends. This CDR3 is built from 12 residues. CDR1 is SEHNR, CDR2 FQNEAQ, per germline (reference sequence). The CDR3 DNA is TGTGCCAGCAGCCCGAGGGGGGAAAAACTGTTTTTT. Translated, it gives CASSPRGEKLFF.

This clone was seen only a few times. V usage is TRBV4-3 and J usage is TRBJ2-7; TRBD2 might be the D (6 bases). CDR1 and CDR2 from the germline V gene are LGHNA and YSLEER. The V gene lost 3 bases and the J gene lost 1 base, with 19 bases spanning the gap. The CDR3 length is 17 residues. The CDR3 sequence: CASSHLRGTTPSYEQYF. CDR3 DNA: TGCGCCAGCAGCCACCTGCGGGGCACGACCCCTTCCTACGAGCAGTACTTC.

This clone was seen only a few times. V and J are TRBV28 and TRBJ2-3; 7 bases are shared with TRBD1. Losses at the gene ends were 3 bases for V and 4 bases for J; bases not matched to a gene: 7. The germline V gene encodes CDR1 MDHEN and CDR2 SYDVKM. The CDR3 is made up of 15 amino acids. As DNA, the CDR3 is TGTGCCAGCAGTTTTTCATACAGGGGCGCAGATACGCAGTATTTT. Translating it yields CASSFSYRGADTQYF.

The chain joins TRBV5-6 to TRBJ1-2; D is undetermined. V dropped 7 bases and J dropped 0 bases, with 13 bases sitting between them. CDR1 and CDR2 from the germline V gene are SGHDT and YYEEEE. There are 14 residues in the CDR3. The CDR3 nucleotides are TGTGCCAGCCTGCTGAGGTCGACTAACTATGGCTACACCTTC. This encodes CASLLRSTNYGYTF.

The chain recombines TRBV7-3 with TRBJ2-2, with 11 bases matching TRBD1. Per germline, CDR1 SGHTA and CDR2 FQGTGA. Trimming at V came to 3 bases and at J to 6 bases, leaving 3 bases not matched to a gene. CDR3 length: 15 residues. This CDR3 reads CASSLLGQGAGELFF. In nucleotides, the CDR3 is TGTGCCAGCAGCTTGCTGGGACAGGGGGCCGGGGAGCTGTTTTTT.

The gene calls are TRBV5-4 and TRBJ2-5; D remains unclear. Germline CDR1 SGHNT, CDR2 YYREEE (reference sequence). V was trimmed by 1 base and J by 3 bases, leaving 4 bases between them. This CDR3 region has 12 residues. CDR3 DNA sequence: TGTGCCAGCAGCTTGACTGAAGAGACCCAGTACTTC. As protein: CASSLTEETQYF.

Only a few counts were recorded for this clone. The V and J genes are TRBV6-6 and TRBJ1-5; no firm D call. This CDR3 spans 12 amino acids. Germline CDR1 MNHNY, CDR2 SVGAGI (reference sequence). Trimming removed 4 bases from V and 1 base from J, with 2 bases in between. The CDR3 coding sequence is TGTGCCAGCAGTTTAAGCAATCAGCCCCAGCATTTT. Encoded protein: CASSLSNQPQHF.

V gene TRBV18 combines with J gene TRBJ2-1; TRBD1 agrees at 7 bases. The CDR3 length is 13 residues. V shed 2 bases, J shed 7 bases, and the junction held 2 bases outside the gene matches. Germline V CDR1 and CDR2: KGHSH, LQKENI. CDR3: CASSPAGGNEQFF. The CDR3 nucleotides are TGTGCCAGCTCACCAGCAGGGGGTAATGAGCAGTTCTTC.

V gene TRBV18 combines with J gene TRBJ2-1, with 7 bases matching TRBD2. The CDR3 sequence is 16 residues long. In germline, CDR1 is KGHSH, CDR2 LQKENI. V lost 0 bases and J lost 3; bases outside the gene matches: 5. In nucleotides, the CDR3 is TGTGCCAGCTCACCACCGGCTAGCGGATACTACAATGAGCAGTTCTTC. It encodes CASSPPASGYYNEQFF.

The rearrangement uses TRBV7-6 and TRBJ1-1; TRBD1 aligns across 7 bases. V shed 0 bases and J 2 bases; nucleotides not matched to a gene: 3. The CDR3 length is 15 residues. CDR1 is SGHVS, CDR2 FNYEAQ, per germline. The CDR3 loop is CASSLAQGGNTEAFF. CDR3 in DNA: TGTGCCAGCAGCTTAGCGCAGGGGGGAAACACTGAAGCTTTCTTT.

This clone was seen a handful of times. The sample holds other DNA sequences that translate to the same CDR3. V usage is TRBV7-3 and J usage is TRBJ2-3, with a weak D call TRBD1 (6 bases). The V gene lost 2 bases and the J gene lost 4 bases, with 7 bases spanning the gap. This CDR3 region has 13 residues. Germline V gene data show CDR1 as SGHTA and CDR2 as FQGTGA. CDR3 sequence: CASSLGGADTQYF. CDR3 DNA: TGTGCCAGCAGCTTAGGGGGCGCAGATACGCAGTATTTT.

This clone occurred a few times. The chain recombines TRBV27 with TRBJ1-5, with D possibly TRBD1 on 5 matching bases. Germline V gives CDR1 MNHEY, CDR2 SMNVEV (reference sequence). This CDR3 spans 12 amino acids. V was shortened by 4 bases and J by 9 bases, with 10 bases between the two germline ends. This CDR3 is CASSSVGGPQHF. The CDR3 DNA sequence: TGTGCCAGCAGTTCCGTGGGGGGGCCCCAGCATTTT.

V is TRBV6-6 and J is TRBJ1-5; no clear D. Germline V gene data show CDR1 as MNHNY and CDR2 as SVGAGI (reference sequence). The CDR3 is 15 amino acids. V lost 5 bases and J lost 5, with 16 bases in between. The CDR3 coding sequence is TGTGCCAGCAGTCCAGGACTGGGTTGGGATCAGCCCCAGCATTTT. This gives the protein CASSPGLGWDQPQHF.

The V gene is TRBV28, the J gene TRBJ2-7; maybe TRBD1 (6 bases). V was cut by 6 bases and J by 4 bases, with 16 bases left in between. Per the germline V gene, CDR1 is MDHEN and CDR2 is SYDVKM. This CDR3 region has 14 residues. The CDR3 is CASSLTGTAYEQYF. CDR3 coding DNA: TGTGCCAGCAGCCTAACAGGGACCGCGTACGAGCAGTACTTC.